Presented here are 17 T cell receptor beta chains from one specimen sequenced in a study of T cell changes during pregnancy in multiple sclerosis. The repertoire was sequenced with immunoSEQ multiplex PCR; TCRdb's copy has only in-frame clones and lacks some. Of some 99,000 clones in the sample, roughly 94% are singletons; the top ten hold 2% to 3%. The sequences come from peripheral blood, collected after pregnancy. The receptors were sampled from a female donor in good health, enrolled as a control in a pregnancy study.

The rearrangement links TRBV5-1 to TRBJ2-1, with a tentative D call TRBD2 (6 bases). The CDR3 contains 12 residues. V dropped 4 bases and J dropped 9 bases, with 11 bases sitting between them. Germline CDR1 and CDR2: SGHRS and YFSETQ. This chain's CDR3 is CASSRDSGEQFF. As DNA, the CDR3 is TGCGCCAGCAGCCGGGACTCCGGTGAGCAGTTCTTC.

The CDR3 region is CSVFSPDPGMNTEAFF. CDR3 bases: TGCAGCGTTTTTAGTCCGGACCCGGGAATGAACACTGAAGCTTTCTTT. The rearrangement links TRBV29-1 to TRBJ1-1; unclear D gene. V was pared by 5 bases and J by 0 bases, with 19 bases between. Germline V gene sequence: CDR1 SQVTM, CDR2 ANQGSEA. The CDR3 has 16 amino acids.

This clone appeared once. The rearrangement links TRBV2 to TRBJ2-3; D uncertain. V was pared by 3 bases and J by 6 bases, with 10 bases between. This CDR3 comprises 13 residues. Germline values: CDR1 SNHLY, CDR2 FYNNEI. CDR3 bases: TGTGCCAGCAGTGATAGCTTCTCGGATACGCAGTATTTT. It yields the protein CASSDSFSDTQYF.

This clone was recorded only once. The V and J genes are TRBV7-2 and TRBJ2-7, with D unclear. The CDR3 is 12 residues long. Trimming took off 3 bases at V and 3 bases at J, with 6 bases between the two ends. Germline assignment: CDR1 SGHTA and CDR2 FQGNSA. In nucleotides, the CDR3 is TGTGCCAGCAGCTTTTCGGGCTACGAGCAGTACTTC. Residues: CASSFSGYEQYF.

V is TRBV6-1 and J is TRBJ2-7, with D possibly TRBD2 on 5 matching bases. Between the trimmed V and J ends, which lost 6 bases and 0 bases, there was a span of 9 bases. Germline V gives CDR1 MNHNS, CDR2 SASEGT. The CDR3 has 13 residues. Here the CDR3 DNA reads TGTGCCAGCAGCCGGACTGACTCCTACGAGCAGTACTTC. Amino acids: CASSRTDSYEQYF.

The V call is TRBV5-4, the J call TRBJ1-2, with 10 bases fitting TRBD1. The germline CDR1 and CDR2 sequences are SGHNT and YYREEE (reference sequence). V shed 2 bases and J 1 base; nucleotides not matched to a gene: 5. The length of the CDR3 is 16 residues. This chain's CDR3 is CASSFDRGLLNYGYTF. The DNA for the CDR3 is TGTGCCAGCAGCTTTGACAGGGGGCTGCTTAACTATGGCTACACCTTC.

V is TRBV29-1 and J is TRBJ1-5; D call uncertain. From germline, CDR1 is SQVTM and CDR2 ANQGSEA. Trimming took off 5 bases at V and 1 base at J, with 18 bases between the two ends. There are 16 residues in the CDR3. The CDR3, as DNA: TGCAGCGTTATCCTGGACTCCGCTTGGAGCAATCAGCCCCAGCATTTT. It translates to CSVILDSAWSNQPQHF.

The chain is built from TRBV18 and TRBJ2-5; TRBD2 aligns across 7 bases. The J call may be wrong; the DNA end is better matched by TRBJ2-7. CDR1 and CDR2 from the germline V gene are KGHSH and LQKENI. The CDR3 runs 15 residues. The CDR3 DNA is TGTGCCAGCTCACACAGCGGGACGCGAGGCTACGAGCAGTACTTC. As protein: CASSHSGTRGYEQYF.

This clone was found once. This sequence joins TRBV6-1 and TRBJ2-1; D may be TRBD2 (5 bases). This CDR3 spans 15 amino acids. The V end was cut by 11 bases, the J end by 0 bases, with 17 bases between. Looked up from germline, CDR1 is MNHNS and CDR2 is SASEGT. CDR3 sequence: CAAQPDGSSYNEQFF. The CDR3 DNA follows: TGTGCCGCTCAGCCTGATGGGAGCTCCTACAATGAGCAGTTCTTC.

The rearrangement links TRBV10-2 to TRBJ2-7, with D unclear. The CDR3 sequence is 13 residues long. Germline V gene data show CDR1 as WSHSY and CDR2 as SAAADI. Between the trimmed V and J ends, which lost 1 base and 1 base, there was a span of 5 bases. CDR3 coding DNA: TGCGCCAGCAGTGAGTTTCTTTCCTACGAGCAGTACTTC. Protein sequence: CASSEFLSYEQYF.

The chain employs TRBV5-3 and TRBJ1-2; D might be TRBD1 (6 bases). Being an ORF, TRBV5-3 has a function that is uncertain. The V and J ends lost 1 base and 2 bases respectively, with 12 bases between them. This CDR3 has 15 amino acids. The CDR3 region has the DNA TGTGCCAGAAGCTTGCAGGACGGACAGAACTATGGCTACACCTTC. The encoded protein is CARSLQDGQNYGYTF.

The chain employs TRBV28 and TRBJ1-3; TRBD1 is a possible D gene (5 bases). Trimming took off 6 bases at V and 2 bases at J, with 14 bases between the two ends. CDR3 length equals 15 residues. The germline gives CDR1 MDHEN, CDR2 SYDVKM. The CDR3 nucleotides are TGTGCCAGCAGGATACAGGATCGAGCTGGAAACACCATATATTTT. It yields the protein CASRIQDRAGNTIYF.

This clone was observed once. The chain recombines TRBV27 with TRBJ2-7; TRBD2 matches at 13 bases. V was pared by 4 bases and J by 4 bases, with 7 bases of the junction left unmatched. CDR1 is MNHEY, CDR2 SMNVEV, per germline (reference sequence). This CDR3 is 16 amino acids long. The CDR3 here is CASSWTSGSIKYEQYF. CDR3 nucleotides: TGTGCCAGCAGTTGGACTAGCGGGAGTATTAAGTACGAGCAGTACTTC.

J is TRBJ1-3 and V is TRBV9; D unresolved. V was cut by 0 bases and J by 7 bases, with 11 bases left in between. The length of the CDR3 is 14 residues. Germline values: CDR1 SGDLS, CDR2 YYNGEE. CDR3 coding DNA: TGTGCCAGCAGCGTAGACGGGGATACGAACACCATATATTTT. This encodes CASSVDGDTNTIYF.

CDR3 coding DNA: TGTGCCAGCAGTGAAGGGGCTGCTGGAAACACCATATATTTT. As protein: CASSEGAAGNTIYF. The chain links TRBV2 to TRBJ1-3; D unresolved. Germline V gene data show CDR1 as SNHLY and CDR2 as FYNNEI. Trimming cost V 1 base and J 2 bases, with 6 bases left between them. This CDR3 is 14 amino acids long.

A note on this clone: The conserved phenylalanine or tryptophan normally closing the CDR3 is absent here, so this likely arose from a read error. It is unclear where the CDR3 begins or ends on the DNA, so no DNA is shown, and the CDR3 is as TCRdb lists it. This chain connects TRBV6-5 to TRBJ2-7; the D segment call TRBD2 is taken from the table without a DNA check. CDR1 and CDR2 from the germline V gene are MNHEY and SVGAGI. The CDR3 spans 12 residues, counting both ends. The CDR3 loop is CASSYGGLAGVI.

This chain connects TRBV6-1 to TRBJ2-7, with D possibly being TRBD1 (6 bases). The CDR3 spans 15 residues. Germline values: CDR1 MNHNS, CDR2 SASEGT. The V end was cut by 2 bases, the J end by 4 bases, with 15 bases between. The CDR3 DNA sequence: TGTGCCAGCAGTGAACCCGGCAGGGGTGGTTACGAGCAGTACTTC. Translated: CASSEPGRGGYEQYF.